The 11 T cell receptor beta chains in this list originate from one sample, sequenced in a study of T cell responses to AZD1222 COVID-19 vaccine. Sequencing used immunoSEQ multiplex PCR; TCRdb keeps in-frame clones, though not all of them. The sample has 200,000 to 250,000 clones, roughly 91% seen once. This sample comprised peripheral blood, obtained on day 0 of MenACWY control vaccination. The origin of the receptors is an adult in good health.

This chain links TRBV6-2 or TRBV6-3 with TRBJ1-1; a weak D match, TRBD1 (6 bases). The V and J ends lost 2 bases and 0 bases respectively, with 16 bases between them. CDR3 length: 17 amino acids. Germline V gene sequence: CDR1 MNHEY, CDR2 SVGEGT. CDR3 region: CASSYHVAQGMNTEAFF. The CDR3 region has the DNA TGTGCCAGCAGTTACCATGTCGCCCAGGGGATGAACACTGAAGCTTTCTTT.

The V call is TRBV10-3, the J call TRBJ1-1, with a tentative D call TRBD1 (6 bases). This CDR3 region has 13 residues. V gave up 5 bases and J gave up 4 bases, with 11 bases separating them. Germline V gene sequence: CDR1 ENHRY, CDR2 SYGVKD. CDR3 DNA: TGTGCCATCAGTCCGGGGGCGGGCACTGAAGCTTTCTTT. This encodes CAISPGAGTEAFF.

The chain joins TRBV18 to TRBJ1-1; possibly TRBD1 for D (5 bases). The germline V gene encodes CDR1 KGHSH and CDR2 LQKENI. This CDR3 is built from 18 residues. Trimming took off 3 bases at V and 5 bases at J, with 25 bases between the two ends. CDR3 in amino acids: CASSPRGGDRGGTTEAFF. Here the CDR3 DNA reads TGTGCCAGCTCACCGAGGGGAGGGGATCGGGGAGGTACGACTGAAGCTTTCTTT.

The gene calls are TRBV9 and TRBJ1-3; D ambiguous. The CDR3 consists of 15 residues. Germline CDR1 is SGDLS and CDR2 is YYNGEE. Trimming took 4 bases from V and 0 from J, leaving 11 bases between them. The CDR3 protein is CASSPRLSSGNTIYF. The CDR3 region has the DNA TGTGCCAGCAGCCCACGATTGAGCTCTGGAAACACCATATATTTT. Drawing the rest from reference TRBV9 and TRBJ1-3, the complete variable domain is DSGVTQTPKHLITATGQRVTLRCSPRSGDLSVYWYQQSLDQGLQFLIQYYNGEERAKGNILERFSAQQFPDLHSELNLSSLELGDSALYFCASSPRLSSGNTIYFGEGSWLTVV.

The V call is TRBV9, the J call TRBJ1-4; tentatively, D is TRBD1 (6 bases). The CDR3 is 17 amino acids. Germline V gene sequence: CDR1 SGDLS, CDR2 YYNGEE. V shed 4 bases and J shed 3 bases, with 19 bases lying between them. CDR3 bases: TGTGCCAGCAGCCCTCGTAGGGGGGCGGCGGCTAATGAAAAACTGTTTTTT. Amino acids: CASSPRRGAAANEKLFF.

The V call is TRBV5-1, the J call TRBJ1-2; TRBD1 matches 9 bases. Germline trimming cut 4 bases from V and 6 bases from J; bases unmatched to any gene: 4. The CDR3 is 13 amino acids. The germline V gene encodes CDR1 SGHRS and CDR2 YFSETQ. The CDR3 region has the DNA TGCGCCAGCAGCGTCACAGGGGGCAATGGCTACACCTTC. Translated: CASSVTGGNGYTF.

The chain carries TRBV5-1 and TRBJ2-3, with D unresolved. The CDR3 is made up of 15 amino acids. The V end lost 5 bases, the J end lost 6 bases, and 19 bases lay between the germline ends. Germline V lookup: CDR1 SGHRS, CDR2 YFSETQ. In nucleotides, the CDR3 is TGCGCCAGCAGTGTTCGGGCGACCAATGAGGATACGCAGTATTTT. Protein sequence: CASSVRATNEDTQYF.

The chain couples TRBV6-1 to TRBJ1-2; weak D call: TRBD1 (5 bases). V lost 1 base and J 4 bases, leaving 19 bases between the germline ends. The CDR3 extends over 17 amino acids. CDR1 and CDR2 from the germline V gene are MNHNS and SASEGT. CDR3 region: CASSEVVNPWRGYGYTF. For the CDR3, the DNA is TGTGCCAGCAGTGAAGTTGTCAACCCCTGGAGGGGCTATGGCTACACCTTC.

This clone was counted once. The chain couples TRBV29-1 to TRBJ1-6; TRBD1 might be the D (5 bases). Trimming removed 5 bases from V and 6 bases from J, with 11 bases in between. The CDR3 loop spans 13 amino acids. CDR1 and CDR2 from the germline V gene are SQVTM and ANQGSEA. The CDR3 coding sequence is TGCAGCGTTAAAACAGGATCTAATTCACCCCTCCACTTT. It codes for CSVKTGSNSPLHF.

A single count supports this clone. V and J are TRBV30 and TRBJ2-5, with 10 bases aligning to TRBD2. The CDR3 is 14 residues long. V shed 2 bases, J shed 1 base, and the junction held 1 base outside the gene matches. Germline CDR1 and CDR2: GTSNPN and SVGIG (reference sequence). CDR3 residues: CAWSRTSGQETQYF. The CDR3 DNA sequence: TGTGCCTGGAGTAGGACTAGCGGCCAAGAGACCCAGTACTTC.

This chain links TRBV7-9 with TRBJ2-7; no definite D call. The V end lost 2 bases, the J end lost 3 bases, and 8 bases lay between the germline ends. This CDR3 is built from 13 residues. The V gene's germline CDR1 is SEHNR and CDR2 FQNEAQ (reference sequence). The CDR3 bases are TGTGCCAGCAGCTTACATAAGGACTACGAGCAGTACTTC. Translated: CASSLHKDYEQYF.